The 12 T cell receptor beta chains below come from one sample, sequenced in a study of human T cells and chemical hapten exposure. Unfractionated whole blood was the source from which total RNA was extracted. Individual cDNA molecules in this library carried unique molecular identifiers. Each CDR3 protein is one row after TCRdb ran MiXCR on the reads. Among about 120,000 distinct CDR3 sequences listed, approximately 9.3% were seen once. Sequenced material: whole blood. Receptors were obtained from a human donor in good health. Some clones in this sample may be carry-over from other donors' samples.

The chain employs TRBV12-3 or TRBV12-4 and TRBJ1-1; possibly TRBD1 for D (6 bases). The CDR3 is 16 residues long. Trimming took off 3 bases at V and 0 bases at J, with 14 bases between the two ends. CDR3 bases: TGTGCCAGCAGTTTTGGGACACCGACAATGAACACTGAAGCTTTCTTT. Its protein product is CASSFGTPTMNTEAFF.

The chain is built from TRBV19 and TRBJ2-1, with D unresolved. V was shortened by 5 bases and J by 5 bases, with 13 bases between the two germline ends. The V gene's germline CDR1 is LNHDA and CDR2 SQIVND (reference sequence). CDR3 length: 14 residues. DNA of the CDR3: TGTGCCAGTAGTGGTAGAGAATTTAACAATGAGCAGTTCTTC. Its translation is CASSGREFNNEQFF.

The CDR3 sequence is CSARDERTGNTGELFF. As DNA, the CDR3 is TGCAGTGCTAGAGATGAAAGGACAGGGAACACCGGGGAGCTGTTTTTT. This rearrangement joins TRBV20-1 to TRBJ2-2; 7 bases agree with TRBD1. This CDR3 has 16 amino acids. Germline V CDR1 and CDR2: DFQATT, SNEGSKA (reference sequence). Trimming took 0 bases from V and 1 from J; bases not matched to a gene: 5.

This clonotype was observed many times. The DNA of the CDR3 is TGTGCCAGCAGTTACTATCGGGACAGCACCGGGGAGCTGTTTTTT. This codes for CASSYYRDSTGELFF. The chain has TRBV6-6 and TRBJ2-2; 7 bases are shared with TRBD1. The CDR3 runs to 15 residues. V was clipped by 1 base and J by 4 bases; unmatched bases: 3. Germline-derived CDR1 and CDR2 are MNHNY and SVGAGI (reference sequence).

This clonotype was seen only a few times. The chain carries TRBV27 and TRBJ2-1; 10 nucleotides agree with TRBD2. Per the germline V gene, CDR1 is MNHEY and CDR2 is SMNVEV (reference sequence). CDR3 length equals 17 residues. Losses at the gene ends were 8 bases for V and 8 bases for J; bases not matched to a gene: 18. The CDR3 DNA reads TGTGCCAGCCTTCCCCGGGCTAGCGGGAGTCTTCCCCATGAGCAGTTCTTC. As protein: CASLPRASGSLPHEQFF.

This clonotype was seen many times. The chain couples TRBV6-5 to TRBJ2-3, with 13 nucleotides matching TRBD2. Germline CDR1 MNHEY, CDR2 SVGAGI. After removal of 6 bases from V and 3 bases from J, the junction contained 6 bases not matched to a gene. CDR3 length: 16 residues. CDR3: CASRSLAGGLTDTQYF. The CDR3 nucleotides read TGTGCCAGCAGATCACTAGCGGGGGGGCTTACAGATACGCAGTATTTT.

Only a few counts were recorded for this clonotype. The chain has TRBV29-1 and TRBJ1-2; no clear D. The CDR3 is 12 residues long. Trimming cost V 4 bases and J 0 bases, with 6 bases left between them. CDR1 SQVTM and CDR2 ANQGSEA come from the germline V gene. The CDR3 DNA reads as TGCAGCGTTGTAGGGACTAACTATGGCTACACCTTC. Its protein is CSVVGTNYGYTF.

V and J are TRBV14 and TRBJ1-4, with D uncertain. CDR3 length: 13 amino acids. CDR1 is SGHDN and CDR2 is FVKESK in the germline V gene. The V end was cut by 4 bases, the J end by 7 bases, with 10 bases between. The CDR3 sequence: CASSRWGGEKLFF. The CDR3 region has the DNA TGTGCCAGCAGCCGGTGGGGAGGTGAAAAACTGTTTTTT. The variable domain in full, with the rest retrieved from reference TRBV14 and TRBJ1-4, is EAGVTQFPSHSVIEKGQTVTLRCDPISGHDNLYWYRRVMGKEIKFLLHFVKESKQDESGMPNNRFLAERTGGTYSTLKVQPAELEDSGVYFCASSRWGGEKLFFGSGTQLSVL.

This clonotype was observed many times. The chain employs TRBV19 and TRBJ1-5, with D unresolved. V lost 2 bases and J 0 bases, leaving 20 bases between the germline ends. CDR3 length equals 19 residues. Germline CDR1 LNHDA, CDR2 SQIVND (reference sequence). Here the CDR3 reads CASSIPPGIGLYSNQPQHF. DNA of the CDR3: TGTGCCAGTAGTATACCGCCGGGCATCGGCCTTTATAGCAATCAGCCCCAGCATTTT.

This clonotype was recorded a few times. The V and J genes are TRBV6-6 and TRBJ2-7, with D tentatively TRBD2 (7 bases). Germline CDR1 and CDR2: MNHNY and SVGAGI (reference sequence). V gave up 5 bases and J gave up 0 bases, with 17 bases separating them. The CDR3 has 16 amino acids. CDR3 in amino acids: CASSRVKGGTSYEQYF. The CDR3 region has the DNA TGTGCCAGCAGTAGGGTGAAGGGGGGGACCTCCTACGAGCAGTACTTC.

The genes are TRBV12-3 or TRBV12-4 and TRBJ2-1; TRBD1 agrees at 7 bases. There are 14 residues in the CDR3. V dropped 2 bases and J dropped 8; count of bases not matched to a gene: 6. The CDR3 protein is CASSLNRGVDEQFF. In nucleotides, the CDR3 is TGTGCCAGCAGTTTAAACAGGGGAGTGGATGAGCAGTTCTTC.

The gene calls are TRBV7-2 and TRBJ1-1; D may be TRBD1 (5 bases). The germline V gene encodes CDR1 SGHTA and CDR2 FQGNSA. The CDR3 spans 14 residues. Trimming pared 5 bases from V and 4 bases from J, leaving 14 bases between. The CDR3 protein is CASSRPGSGTEAFF. The DNA for the CDR3 is TGTGCCAGCAGCCGGCCAGGGTCGGGCACTGAAGCTTTCTTT.